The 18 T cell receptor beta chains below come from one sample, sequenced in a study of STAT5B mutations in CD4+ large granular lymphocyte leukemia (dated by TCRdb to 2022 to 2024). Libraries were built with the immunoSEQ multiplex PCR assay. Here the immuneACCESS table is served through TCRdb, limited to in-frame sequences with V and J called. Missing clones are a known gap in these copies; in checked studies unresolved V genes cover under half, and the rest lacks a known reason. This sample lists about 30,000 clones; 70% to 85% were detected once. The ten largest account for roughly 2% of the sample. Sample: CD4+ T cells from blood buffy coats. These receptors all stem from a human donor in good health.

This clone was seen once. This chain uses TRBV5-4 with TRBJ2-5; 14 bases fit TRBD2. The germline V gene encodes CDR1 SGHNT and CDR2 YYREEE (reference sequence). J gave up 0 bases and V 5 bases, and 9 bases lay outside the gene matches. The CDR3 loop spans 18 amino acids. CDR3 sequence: CASRPGLAGGRYQETQYF. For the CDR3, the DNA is TGTGCCAGCAGACCCGGACTAGCGGGAGGCCGGTACCAAGAGACCCAGTACTTC.

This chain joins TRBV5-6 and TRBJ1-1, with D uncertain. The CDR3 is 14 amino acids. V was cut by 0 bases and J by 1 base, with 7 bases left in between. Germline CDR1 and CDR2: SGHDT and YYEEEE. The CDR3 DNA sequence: TGTGCCAGCAGCTTGGGCAGCCCGAACACTGAAGCTTTCTTT. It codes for CASSLGSPNTEAFF.

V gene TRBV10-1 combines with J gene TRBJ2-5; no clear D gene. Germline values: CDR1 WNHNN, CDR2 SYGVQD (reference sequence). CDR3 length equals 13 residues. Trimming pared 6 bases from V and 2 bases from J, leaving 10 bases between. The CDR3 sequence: CASRRSPQETQYF. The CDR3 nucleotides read TGCGCCAGCAGGCGGTCACCACAAGAGACCCAGTACTTC.

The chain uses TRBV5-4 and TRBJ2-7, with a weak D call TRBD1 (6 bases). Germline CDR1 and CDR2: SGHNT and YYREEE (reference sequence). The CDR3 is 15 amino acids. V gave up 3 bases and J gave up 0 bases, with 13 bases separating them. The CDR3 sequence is CASSYIGTLSYEQYF. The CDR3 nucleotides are TGTGCCAGCAGCTACATTGGGACACTCTCCTACGAGCAGTACTTC.

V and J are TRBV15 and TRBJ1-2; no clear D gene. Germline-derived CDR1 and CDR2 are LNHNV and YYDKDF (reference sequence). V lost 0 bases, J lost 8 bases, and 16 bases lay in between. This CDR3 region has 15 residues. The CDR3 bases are TGTGCCACCAGCAGAGATCTAGCAGGAGATGGGGGCTACACCTTC. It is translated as CATSRDLAGDGGYTF.

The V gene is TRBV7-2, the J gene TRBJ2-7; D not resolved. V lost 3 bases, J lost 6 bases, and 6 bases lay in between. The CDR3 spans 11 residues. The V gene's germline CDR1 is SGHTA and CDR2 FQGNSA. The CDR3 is CASSFNAEQYF. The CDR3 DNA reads TGTGCCAGCAGCTTTAATGCCGAGCAGTACTTC. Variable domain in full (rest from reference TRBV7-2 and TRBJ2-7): GAGVSQSPSNKVTEKGKDVELRCDPISGHTALYWYRQSLGQGLEFLIYFQGNSAPDKSGLPSDRFSAERTGGSVSTLTIQRTQQEDSAVYLCASSFNAEQYFGPGTRLTVT.

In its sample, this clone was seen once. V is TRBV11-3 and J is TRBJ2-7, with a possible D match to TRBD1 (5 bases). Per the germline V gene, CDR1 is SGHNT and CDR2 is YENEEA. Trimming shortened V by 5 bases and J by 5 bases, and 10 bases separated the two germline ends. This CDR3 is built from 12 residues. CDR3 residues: CASSHDRDEQYF. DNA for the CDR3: TGTGCCAGCAGCCACGACAGAGACGAGCAGTACTTC.

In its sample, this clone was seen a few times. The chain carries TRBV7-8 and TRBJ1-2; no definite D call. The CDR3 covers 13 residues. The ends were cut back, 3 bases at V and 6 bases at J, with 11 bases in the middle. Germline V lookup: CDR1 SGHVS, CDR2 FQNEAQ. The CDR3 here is CASSFDGVDGYTF. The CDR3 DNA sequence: TGTGCCAGCAGCTTTGATGGGGTAGATGGCTACACCTTC.

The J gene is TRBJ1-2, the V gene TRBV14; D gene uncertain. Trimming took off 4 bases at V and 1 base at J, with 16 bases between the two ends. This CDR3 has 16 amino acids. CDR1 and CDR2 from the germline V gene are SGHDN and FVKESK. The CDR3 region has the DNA TGTGCCAGCAGCCCTTTAGATTCAGAACGTAACTATGGCTACACCTTC. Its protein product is CASSPLDSERNYGYTF.

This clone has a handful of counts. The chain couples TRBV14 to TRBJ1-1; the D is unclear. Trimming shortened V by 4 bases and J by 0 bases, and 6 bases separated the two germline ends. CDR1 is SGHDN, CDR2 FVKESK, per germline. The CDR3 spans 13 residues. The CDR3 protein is CASSPQMNTEAFF. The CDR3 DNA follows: TGTGCCAGCAGCCCACAGATGAACACTGAAGCTTTCTTT. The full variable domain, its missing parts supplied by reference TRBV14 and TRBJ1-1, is EAGVTQFPSHSVIEKGQTVTLRCDPISGHDNLYWYRRVMGKEIKFLLHFVKESKQDESGMPNNRFLAERTGGTYSTLKVQPAELEDSGVYFCASSPQMNTEAFFGQGTRLTVV.

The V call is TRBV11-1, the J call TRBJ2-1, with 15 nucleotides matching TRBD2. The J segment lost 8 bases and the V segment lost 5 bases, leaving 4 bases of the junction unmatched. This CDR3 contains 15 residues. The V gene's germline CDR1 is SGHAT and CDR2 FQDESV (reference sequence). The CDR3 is CASSRGLAGGYEQFF. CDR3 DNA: TGTGCCAGCAGCCGGGGACTAGCGGGAGGATATGAGCAGTTCTTC.

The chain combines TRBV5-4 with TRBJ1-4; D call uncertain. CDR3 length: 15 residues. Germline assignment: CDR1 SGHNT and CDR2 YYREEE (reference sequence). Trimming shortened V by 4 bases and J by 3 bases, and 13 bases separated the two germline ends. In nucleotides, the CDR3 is TGTGCCAGCAGCCCGTTCGGTATAGCTAATGAAAAACTGTTTTTT. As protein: CASSPFGIANEKLFF.

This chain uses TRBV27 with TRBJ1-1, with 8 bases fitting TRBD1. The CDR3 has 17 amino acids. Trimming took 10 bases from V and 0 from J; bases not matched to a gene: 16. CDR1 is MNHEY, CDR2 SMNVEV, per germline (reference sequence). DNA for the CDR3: TGTGCCACCCCCCCAGGGGGCAAGGGAAATATGAACACTGAAGCTTTCTTT. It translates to CATPPGGKGNMNTEAFF.

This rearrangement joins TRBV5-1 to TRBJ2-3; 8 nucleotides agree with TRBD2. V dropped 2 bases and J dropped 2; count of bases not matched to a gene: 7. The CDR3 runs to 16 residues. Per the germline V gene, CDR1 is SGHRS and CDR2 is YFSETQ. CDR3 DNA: TGCGCCAGCAGCTTAGAACGGGGGGGATACACAGATACGCAGTATTTT. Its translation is CASSLERGGYTDTQYF.

CDR3 coding DNA: TGTGCCAGCAGCTTAAATGGTGCCAGGGACGAGCAGTACTTC. Protein: CASSLNGARDEQYF. V gene TRBV7-2 combines with J gene TRBJ2-7; tentative D call: TRBD1 (5 bases). CDR3 length equals 14 residues. The germline V gene has CDR1 SGHTA and CDR2 FQGNSA. V lost 2 bases and J lost 5, with 13 bases in between.

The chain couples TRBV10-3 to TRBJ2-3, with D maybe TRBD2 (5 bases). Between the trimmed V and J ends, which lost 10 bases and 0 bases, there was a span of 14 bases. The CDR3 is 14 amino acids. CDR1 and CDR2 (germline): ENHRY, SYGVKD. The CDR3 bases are TGTGCCACAAACCACGGCGGGAGCACAGATACGCAGTATTTT. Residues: CATNHGGSTDTQYF.

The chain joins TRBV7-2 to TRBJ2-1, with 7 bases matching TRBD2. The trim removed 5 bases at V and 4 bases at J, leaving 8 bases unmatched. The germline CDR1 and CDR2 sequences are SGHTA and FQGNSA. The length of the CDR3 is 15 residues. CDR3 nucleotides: TGTGCCAGCAGCCGGACGGCTAGCGGATACAATGAGCAGTTCTTC. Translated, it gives CASSRTASGYNEQFF.

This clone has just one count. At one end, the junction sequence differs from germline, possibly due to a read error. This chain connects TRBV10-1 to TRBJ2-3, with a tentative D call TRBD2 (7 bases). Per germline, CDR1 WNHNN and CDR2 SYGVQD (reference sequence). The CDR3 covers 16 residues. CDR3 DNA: TGCGCCAGCAATGAGGGGGGGGGCCCTAGGGCAGATACGCAGTATTTT. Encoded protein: CASNEGGGPRADTQYF.